This entry features one T cell receptor beta chain sequence. What it recognizes is unknown. Using immunoSEQ multiplex PCR, the repertoire was profiled, and TCRdb retains in-frame clones only, with some absent. The table has approximately 350,000 clones, around nine tenths seen once. Sample treatment: roughly 19 received Ad26.COV2.S at low or high dose, single or two shots; 5 received placebo; per-sample allocation not given. Samples were taken on day 63 after the first vaccine or placebo injection. This entry comes from a study of Ad26.COV2.S vaccination and SARS-CoV-2 variants. Study-wide context: By the intramuscular route, Ad26.COV2.S was given once, or twice 56 days apart. Whole-study results and caveats: Placebo recipients showed lower spike-specific TCR breadth than vaccinees.

The CDR3 covers 15 residues. V gave up 2 bases and J gave up 3 bases, with 13 bases separating them. Germline V gives CDR1 SGHAT, CDR2 FQNNGV. The starting material was peripheral blood, obtained in a trial of Ad26.COV2.S vaccine versus placebo. The clonotype was recovered from a person between 18 and 60 years old who received the Ad26.COV2.S COVID-19 vaccine or a placebo. The chain employs TRBV11-2 and TRBJ1-2; no definite D call. For the CDR3, the DNA is TGTGCCAGCAGCTTATCCAGGCTAGTTCACTATGGCTACACCTTC. Protein: CASSLSRLVHYGYTF.